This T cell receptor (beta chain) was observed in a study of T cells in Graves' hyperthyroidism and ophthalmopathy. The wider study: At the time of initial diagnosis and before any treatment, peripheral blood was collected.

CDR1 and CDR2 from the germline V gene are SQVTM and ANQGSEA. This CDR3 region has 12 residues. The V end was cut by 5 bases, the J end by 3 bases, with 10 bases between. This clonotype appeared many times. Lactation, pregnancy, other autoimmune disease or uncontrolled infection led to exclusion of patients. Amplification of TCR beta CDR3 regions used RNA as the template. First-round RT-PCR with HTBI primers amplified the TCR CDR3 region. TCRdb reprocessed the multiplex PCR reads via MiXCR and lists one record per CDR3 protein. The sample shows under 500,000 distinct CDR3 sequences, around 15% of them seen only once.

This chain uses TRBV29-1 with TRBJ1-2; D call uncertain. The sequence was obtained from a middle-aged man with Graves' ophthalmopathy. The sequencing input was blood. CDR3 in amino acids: CSVRDRDYGYTF. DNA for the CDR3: TGCAGCGTTCGAGATCGGGACTATGGCTACACCTTC.